Listed below are T cell receptor beta chains from one sample, sequenced in a study of tumor-infiltrating lymphocytes in glioblastoma multiforme. One entry per CDR3 protein, called by TCRdb with MiXCR from the multiplex PCR reads. The sample contains fewer than 40,000 distinct CDR3 sequences, roughly three fifths of which appear only once. Input material: brain tumor tissue. These receptors came from a male donor with glioblastoma. Both conserved end residues are trimmed from each CDR3.

V gene	CDR3 length	CDR3 protein
TRBV7-2	13	ASSLGRQINQPQH
TRBV15	16	ATSIPRTGGLSTDTQY
TRBV6-1	14	ASNEGQAATNEKLF
TRBV10-3	15	AISDPTSGSTYNEQF
TRBV6-2/TRBV6-3	11	ASTETGANERY
TRBV6-2/TRBV6-3	14	ASTGLAGGVRETQY
TRBV6-1	14	ASSDARGRGNQPQH
TRBV11-1	14	ASSLGLAGSTDTQY
TRBV11-1	13	ASSRGTPGTDTQY
TRBV11-1	11	ASSRDSRYEQY